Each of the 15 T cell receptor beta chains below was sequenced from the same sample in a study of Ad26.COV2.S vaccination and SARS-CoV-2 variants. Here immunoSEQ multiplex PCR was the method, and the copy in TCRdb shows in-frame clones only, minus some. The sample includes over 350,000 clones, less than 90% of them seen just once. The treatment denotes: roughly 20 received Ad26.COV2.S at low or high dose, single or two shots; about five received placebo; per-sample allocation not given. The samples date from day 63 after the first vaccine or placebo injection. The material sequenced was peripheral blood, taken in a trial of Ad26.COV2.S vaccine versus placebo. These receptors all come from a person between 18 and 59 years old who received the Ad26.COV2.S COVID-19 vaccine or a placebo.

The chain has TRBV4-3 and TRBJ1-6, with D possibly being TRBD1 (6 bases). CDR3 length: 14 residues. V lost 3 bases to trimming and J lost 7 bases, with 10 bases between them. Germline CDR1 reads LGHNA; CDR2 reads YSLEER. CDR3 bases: TGCGCCAGCAGCCAGGACAGTAAGAATTCACCCCTCCACTTT. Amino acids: CASSQDSKNSPLHF.

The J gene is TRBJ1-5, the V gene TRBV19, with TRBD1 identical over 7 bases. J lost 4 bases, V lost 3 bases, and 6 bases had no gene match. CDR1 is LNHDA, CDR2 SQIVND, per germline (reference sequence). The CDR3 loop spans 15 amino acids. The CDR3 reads CASSIQGGGNQPQHF. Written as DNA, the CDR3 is TGTGCCAGTAGTATTCAAGGGGGCGGGAATCAGCCCCAGCATTTT.

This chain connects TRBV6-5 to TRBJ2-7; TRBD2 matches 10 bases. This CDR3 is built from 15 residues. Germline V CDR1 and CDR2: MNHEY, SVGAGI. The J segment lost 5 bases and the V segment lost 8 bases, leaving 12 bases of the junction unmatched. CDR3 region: CASGPSGGSWDEQYF. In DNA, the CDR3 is TGTGCCAGCGGGCCTAGCGGGGGCTCTTGGGACGAGCAGTACTTC.

CDR3 in DNA: TGTGCCAGCAGCTTAAGGGCGGGGATTATGAACACTGAAGCTTTCTTT. It codes for CASSLRAGIMNTEAFF. The chain is built from TRBV7-2 and TRBJ1-1; D is unclear. Trimming shortened V by 2 bases and J by 0 bases, and 13 bases separated the two germline ends. CDR3 length: 16 residues. Germline CDR1 and CDR2: SGHTA and FQGNSA.

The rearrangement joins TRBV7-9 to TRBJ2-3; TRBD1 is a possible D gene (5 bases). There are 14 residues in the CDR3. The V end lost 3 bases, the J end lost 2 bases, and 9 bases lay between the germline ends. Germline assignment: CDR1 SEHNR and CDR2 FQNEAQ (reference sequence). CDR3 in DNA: TGTGCCAGCAGCTTTTGGACACACACAGATACGCAGTATTTT. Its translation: CASSFWTHTDTQYF.

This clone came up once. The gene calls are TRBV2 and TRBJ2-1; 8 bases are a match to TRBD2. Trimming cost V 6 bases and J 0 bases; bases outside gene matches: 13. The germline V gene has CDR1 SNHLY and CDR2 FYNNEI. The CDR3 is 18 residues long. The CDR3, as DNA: TGTGCCAGCAGGGGGAGGAGCGGGGGACCTTCCTCCTACAATGAGCAGTTCTTC. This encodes CASRGRSGGPSSYNEQFF. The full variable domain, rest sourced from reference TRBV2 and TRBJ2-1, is EPEVTQTPSHQVTQMGQEVILRCVPISNHLYFYWYRQILGQKVEFLVSFYNNEISEKSEIFDDQFSVERPDGSNFTLKIRSTKLEDSAMYFCASRGRSGGPSSYNEQFFGPGTRLTVL.

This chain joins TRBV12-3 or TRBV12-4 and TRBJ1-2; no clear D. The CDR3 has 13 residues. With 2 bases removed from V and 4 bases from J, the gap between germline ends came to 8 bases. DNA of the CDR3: TGTGCCAGCAGTTTAAACGGTCCCTATGGCTACACCTTC. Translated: CASSLNGPYGYTF.

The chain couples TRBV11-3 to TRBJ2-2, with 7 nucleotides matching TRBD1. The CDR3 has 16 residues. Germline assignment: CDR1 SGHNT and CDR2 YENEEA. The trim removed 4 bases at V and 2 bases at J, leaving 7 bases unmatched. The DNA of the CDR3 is TGTGCCAGCAGCTCGTCAGGGGGACCCAACACCGGGGAGCTGTTTTTT. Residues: CASSSSGGPNTGELFF. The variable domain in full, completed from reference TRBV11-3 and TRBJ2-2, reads EAGVVQSPRYKIIEKKQPVAFWCNPISGHNTLYWYLQNLGQGPELLIRYENEEAVDDSQLPKDRFSAERLKGVDSTLKIQPAELGDSAVYLCASSSSGGPNTGELFFGEGSRLTVL.

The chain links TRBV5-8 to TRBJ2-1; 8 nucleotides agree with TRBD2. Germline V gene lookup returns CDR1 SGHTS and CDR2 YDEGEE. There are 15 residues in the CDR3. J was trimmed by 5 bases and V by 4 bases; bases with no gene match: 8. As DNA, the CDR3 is TGTGCCAGCAGCCTTAAGCGGGGGCGACACAATGAGCAGTTCTTC. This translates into CASSLKRGRHNEQFF.

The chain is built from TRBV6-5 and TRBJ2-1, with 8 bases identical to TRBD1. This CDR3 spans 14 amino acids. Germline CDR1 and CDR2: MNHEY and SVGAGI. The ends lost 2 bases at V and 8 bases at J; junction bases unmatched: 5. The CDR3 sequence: CASSYGQGGHEQFF. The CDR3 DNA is TGTGCCAGCAGTTACGGACAGGGTGGGCATGAGCAGTTCTTC.

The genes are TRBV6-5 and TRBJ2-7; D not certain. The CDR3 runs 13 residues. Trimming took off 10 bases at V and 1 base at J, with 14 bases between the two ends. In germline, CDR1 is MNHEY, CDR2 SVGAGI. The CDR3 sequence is CATLIRPSYEQYF. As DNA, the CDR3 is TGTGCCACCTTAATCCGACCATCCTACGAGCAGTACTTC.

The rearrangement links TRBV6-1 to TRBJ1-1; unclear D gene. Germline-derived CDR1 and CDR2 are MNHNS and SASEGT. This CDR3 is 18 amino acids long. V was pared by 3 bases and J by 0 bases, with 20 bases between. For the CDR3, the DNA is TGTGCCAGCAGTGATGCAGGCTTATCCGTAGGCTTGAACACTGAAGCTTTCTTT. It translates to CASSDAGLSVGLNTEAFF.

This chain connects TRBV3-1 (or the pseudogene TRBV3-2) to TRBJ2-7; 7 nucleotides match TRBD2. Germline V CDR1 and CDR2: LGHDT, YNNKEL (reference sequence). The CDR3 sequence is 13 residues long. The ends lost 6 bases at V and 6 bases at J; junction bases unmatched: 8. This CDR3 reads CASSSLGGVEQYF. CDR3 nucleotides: TGTGCCAGCAGTTCCTTGGGAGGGGTCGAGCAGTACTTC.

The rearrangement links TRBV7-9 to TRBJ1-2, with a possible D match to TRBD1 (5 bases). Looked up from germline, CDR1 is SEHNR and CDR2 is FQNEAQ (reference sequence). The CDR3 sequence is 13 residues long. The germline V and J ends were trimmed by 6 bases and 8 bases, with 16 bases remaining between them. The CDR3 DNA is TGTGCCAGCAGTAGGGACCGGGGGGAAGGCTACACCTTC. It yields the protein CASSRDRGEGYTF.

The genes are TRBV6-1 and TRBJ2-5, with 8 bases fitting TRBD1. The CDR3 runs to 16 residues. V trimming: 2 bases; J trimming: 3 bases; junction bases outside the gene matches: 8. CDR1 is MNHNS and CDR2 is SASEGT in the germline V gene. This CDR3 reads CASSEPTGAREETQYF. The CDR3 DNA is TGTGCCAGCAGTGAACCGACAGGGGCGAGGGAAGAGACCCAGTACTTC.